The 2 T cell receptor beta chains listed next were all sequenced from one sample in a study of blood T cell repertoires in COVID-19. Here immunoSEQ multiplex PCR was the method, and the copy in TCRdb shows in-frame clones only, minus some. Here the sample spans under 400,000 clones, about nine tenths being singletons. The sample comprised peripheral blood. These receptors were collected from a woman between 25 and 40 years old with COVID-19, enrolled during active disease.

The chain combines TRBV30 with TRBJ2-5; TRBD1 agrees at 8 bases. The CDR3 covers 15 residues. The J segment lost 2 bases and the V segment lost 0 bases, leaving 5 bases of the junction unmatched. The germline V gene has CDR1 GTSNPN and CDR2 SVGIG (reference sequence). The CDR3 spells CAWSVTTGGQETQYF. For the CDR3, the DNA is TGTGCCTGGAGTGTAACCACAGGGGGGCAAGAGACCCAGTACTTC.

This clone was seen just once. This chain uses TRBV9 with TRBJ1-4; D unclear. The CDR3 length is 15 residues. V was clipped by 0 bases and J by 0 bases, with 6 bases between them. Germline loops: CDR1 SGDLS, CDR2 YYNGEE. The CDR3 DNA reads as TGTGCCAGCAGCGTAGGGAGGGCAACTAATGAAAAACTGTTTTTT. Encoded protein: CASSVGRATNEKLFF.